The 28 T cell receptor beta chains presented below share a single source sample, sequenced in a study of blood T cell repertoires in COVID-19. Sequencing used immunoSEQ multiplex PCR; TCRdb keeps in-frame clones, though not all of them. The table lists approximately 76,000 clones, 90% to 95% of them singletons, with 7% to 9% in the top ten. Sequencing was done on a sample of peripheral blood. The receptors derive from a human donor in a cohort sampled during active COVID-19.

The chain employs TRBV29-1 and TRBJ2-7; D gene unclear. The germline V gene has CDR1 SQVTM and CDR2 ANQGSEA. The CDR3 runs to 11 residues. With 2 bases removed from V and 3 bases from J, the gap between germline ends came to 5 bases. The CDR3 reads CSVESLYEQYF. DNA for the CDR3: TGCAGCGTTGAATCACTCTACGAGCAGTACTTC.

V gene TRBV6-6 combines with J gene TRBJ1-3; D call uncertain. The germline V gene encodes CDR1 MNHNY and CDR2 SVGAGI (reference sequence). The CDR3 covers 16 residues. With 0 bases removed from V and 0 bases from J, the gap between germline ends came to 9 bases. The DNA for the CDR3 is TGTGCCAGCAGTTACTCGATCTTCTACTCTGGAAACACCATATATTTT. As protein: CASSYSIFYSGNTIYF.

The CDR3 DNA reads TGTGCCAGCAGCGGGAGCCACAATGAGCAGTTCTTC. This gives the protein CASSGSHNEQFF. The chain joins TRBV2 to TRBJ2-1; D possibly corresponds to TRBD2 (6 bases). The CDR3 extends over 12 amino acids. Germline V gives CDR1 SNHLY, CDR2 FYNNEI. V was pared by 6 bases and J by 5 bases, with 8 bases between.

The rearrangement links TRBV5-1 to TRBJ1-6, with D perhaps TRBD1 (6 bases). The germline V gene has CDR1 SGHRS and CDR2 YFSETQ. V was pared by 0 bases and J by 8 bases, with 15 bases between. The CDR3 consists of 16 residues. The CDR3 DNA reads TGCGCCAGCAGCTTGGGGCGTCAGGGGACCCATTCACCCCTCCACTTT. This gives the protein CASSLGRQGTHSPLHF.

This chain uses TRBV19 with TRBJ2-7; 10 bases are a match to TRBD2. V dropped 6 bases and J dropped 3; count of bases not matched to a gene: 11. The CDR3 contains 16 residues. Germline lookup yields CDR1 LNHDA and CDR2 SQIVND (reference sequence). The CDR3 coding sequence is TGTGCCAGTAGGCCGACCCGACTAGCGGGCTTCTACGAGCAGTACTTC. Amino acids: CASRPTRLAGFYEQYF.

This rearrangement joins TRBV4-1 to TRBJ2-1; D is perhaps TRBD1 (5 bases). The CDR3 covers 13 residues. The germline V and J ends were trimmed by 2 bases and 7 bases, with 9 bases remaining between them. In germline, CDR1 is MGHRA, CDR2 YSYEKL. The CDR3 nucleotides read TGCGCCAGCAGCCAACATCAGGGAAATGAGCAGTTCTTC. This translates into CASSQHQGNEQFF.

On this clone: The same CDR3 also results from other DNA sequences found in this sample. This chain connects TRBV11-2 to TRBJ2-7; 11 bases line up with TRBD2. The CDR3 consists of 15 residues. The germline CDR1 and CDR2 sequences are SGHAT and FQNNGV. J was trimmed by 2 bases and V by 4 bases; bases with no gene match: 4. CDR3 sequence (DNA): TGTGCCAGCAGCTCCCTAGCGGGGGGCACCTACGAGCAGTACTTC. This encodes CASSSLAGGTYEQYF. Filled out from reference TRBV11-2 and TRBJ2-7, the complete variable domain reads EAGVAQSPRYKIIEKRQSVAFWCNPISGHATLYWYQQILGQGPKLLIQFQNNGVVDDSQLPKDRFSAERLKGVDSTLKIQPAKLEDSAVYLCASSSLAGGTYEQYFGPGTRLTVT.

This clone was observed once. CDR3 DNA sequence: TGTGCCAGCAGTTTGAGTGGCTCCTACGAGCAGTACTTC. Its protein product is CASSLSGSYEQYF. This rearrangement joins TRBV27 to TRBJ2-7, with D unclear. The CDR3 totals 13 residues. With 3 bases removed from V and 0 bases from J, the gap between germline ends came to 6 bases. Germline V gene lookup returns CDR1 MNHEY and CDR2 SMNVEV (reference sequence).

The CDR3 region has the DNA TGTGCCAGCAGTGAGAACCTACAGGGGCAAATTCGTGGCTACACCTTC. Translated: CASSENLQGQIRGYTF. V gene TRBV6-1 combines with J gene TRBJ1-2; 7 bases align to TRBD1. The CDR3 is made up of 16 amino acids. Per germline, CDR1 MNHNS and CDR2 SASEGT. V was clipped by 3 bases and J by 7 bases; unmatched bases: 14.

V gene TRBV9 combines with J gene TRBJ2-7; TRBD2 matches at 8 bases. Germline V gives CDR1 SGDLS, CDR2 YYNGEE. This CDR3 comprises 15 residues. J was trimmed by 2 bases and V by 0 bases; bases with no gene match: 4. The CDR3 loop is CASSVEGLDTYEQYF. CDR3 nucleotides: TGTGCCAGCAGCGTAGAGGGACTAGATACCTACGAGCAGTACTTC. Full variable domain (remainder filled in from reference TRBV9 and TRBJ2-7): DSGVTQTPKHLITATGQRVTLRCSPRSGDLSVYWYQQSLDQGLQFLIQYYNGEERAKGNILERFSAQQFPDLHSELNLSSLELGDSALYFCASSVEGLDTYEQYFGPGTRLTVT.

The V gene is TRBV5-6, the J gene TRBJ1-4; D gene unclear. Per germline, CDR1 SGHDT and CDR2 YYEEEE. CDR3 length equals 15 residues. The V end was cut by 0 bases, the J end by 6 bases, with 12 bases between. The CDR3 here is CASSLGTVAYEKLFF. CDR3 bases: TGTGCCAGCAGCTTGGGGACTGTAGCGTATGAAAAACTGTTTTTT.

The chain has TRBV25-1 and TRBJ2-7; 7 positions agree with TRBD1. CDR1 and CDR2 from the germline V gene are MGHDK and SYGVNS. This CDR3 has 12 residues. V was pared by 1 base and J by 10 bases, with 4 bases of the junction left unmatched. The CDR3 sequence: CASSESGTVQYF. CDR3 DNA: TGTGCCAGCAGTGAATCGGGGACAGTCCAGTACTTC.

The V gene is TRBV27, the J gene TRBJ2-5, with 8 nucleotides matching TRBD2. With 1 base clipped from V and 2 bases from J, the junction kept 9 bases outside the gene matches. The V gene's germline CDR1 is MNHEY and CDR2 SMNVEV (reference sequence). The CDR3 is 17 amino acids. CDR3 region: CASSLYRPSGRQETQYF. The CDR3 DNA sequence: TGTGCCAGCAGTTTATACCGTCCTAGCGGGCGACAAGAGACCCAGTACTTC.

The rearrangement uses TRBV4-1 and TRBJ1-5; TRBD1 agrees at 9 bases. The ends lost 2 bases at V and 1 base at J; junction bases unmatched: 3. The V gene's germline CDR1 is MGHRA and CDR2 YSYEKL. There are 16 residues in the CDR3. This CDR3 is CASSQSGQGSNQPQHF. DNA for the CDR3: TGCGCCAGCAGCCAATCCGGACAGGGGAGCAATCAGCCCCAGCATTTT.

This CDR3 is CASSTEYRGATDTQYF. The CDR3 DNA reads TGTGCCAGCAGCACAGAATACAGGGGAGCCACAGATACGCAGTATTTT. V is TRBV7-8 and J is TRBJ2-3; 7 nucleotides match TRBD1. Germline V gene data show CDR1 as SGHVS and CDR2 as FQNEAQ. This CDR3 comprises 16 residues. Unmatched junction bases numbered 10, after V lost 5 bases and J lost 2 bases.

This clone was found once. The chain links TRBV10-3 to TRBJ1-6, with 9 nucleotides matching TRBD1. Germline lookup yields CDR1 ENHRY and CDR2 SYGVKD. The CDR3 has 14 amino acids. With 8 bases clipped from V and 10 bases from J, the junction kept 9 bases outside the gene matches. In nucleotides, the CDR3 is TGTGCCATCGGGGCGGGACAGGGAGGATCACCCCTCCACTTT. This sequence encodes CAIGAGQGGSPLHF.

This clone has only one observation. The genes are TRBV5-4 and TRBJ2-7; D perhaps matches TRBD2 (5 bases). Trimming removed 2 bases from V and 2 bases from J, with 23 bases in between. The CDR3 is 18 amino acids. Germline V lookup: CDR1 SGHNT, CDR2 YYREEE (reference sequence). CDR3 loop: CASSFLQAAASNPYEQYF. The CDR3, as DNA: TGTGCCAGCAGCTTCCTCCAGGCGGCGGCTAGCAATCCCTACGAGCAGTACTTC. Drawing the rest from reference TRBV5-4 and TRBJ2-7, the complete variable domain is ETGVTQSPTHLIKTRGQQVTLRCSSQSGHNTVSWYQQALGQGPQFIFQYYREEENGRGNFPPRFSGLQFPNYSSELNVNALELDDSALYLCASSFLQAAASNPYEQYFGPGTRLTVT.

The chain recombines TRBV19 with TRBJ1-2; 9 positions match TRBD1. Losses at the gene ends were 5 bases for V and 2 bases for J; bases not matched to a gene: 9. This CDR3 is 16 amino acids long. Germline lookup yields CDR1 LNHDA and CDR2 SQIVND (reference sequence). The DNA of the CDR3 is TGTGCCAGTAGTGTGTCCCGGGACAGGGCCAACTATGGCTACACCTTC. It translates to CASSVSRDRANYGYTF.

The chain has TRBV27 and TRBJ2-7, with 8 bases lining up with TRBD2. Germline assignment: CDR1 MNHEY and CDR2 SMNVEV (reference sequence). With V trimmed by 9 bases and J by 8 bases, 18 bases remained unmatched. The CDR3 spans 15 residues. The CDR3 loop is CASRGGRSRTSKQYF. In nucleotides, the CDR3 is TGTGCCAGTCGGGGGGGTAGGAGTCGCACCTCTAAGCAGTACTTC.

The genes are TRBV5-1 and TRBJ2-7; 9 positions match TRBD1. The CDR3 spans 15 residues. V trimming: 0 bases; J trimming: 3 bases; junction bases outside the gene matches: 4. The germline gives CDR1 SGHRS, CDR2 YFSETQ. CDR3 sequence (DNA): TGCGCCAGCAGCTTGGGGGGACAGGGTCTCTACGAGCAGTACTTC. It specifies CASSLGGQGLYEQYF.

This sequence joins TRBV9 and TRBJ2-5, with 11 bases fitting TRBD2. The CDR3 is made up of 16 amino acids. Per germline, CDR1 SGDLS and CDR2 YYNGEE. V shed 4 bases and J 1 base; nucleotides not matched to a gene: 6. In DNA, the CDR3 is TGTGCCAGCAGCCCGGGGACTAGCGGAGTCCAAGAGACCCAGTACTTC. Translating gives CASSPGTSGVQETQYF.

V is TRBV4-3 and J is TRBJ2-7, with TRBD1 identical over 9 bases. Germline V gene sequence: CDR1 LGHNA, CDR2 YSLEER. V was clipped by 4 bases and J by 6 bases; unmatched bases: 13. The CDR3 totals 16 residues. The CDR3 DNA reads TGCGCCAGCAGCCCTAAAGCGGGACAGGGATACGGCGAGCAGTACTTC. It encodes CASSPKAGQGYGEQYF.

The chain recombines TRBV11-2 with TRBJ2-1, with 11 bases identical to TRBD2. The CDR3 spans 19 residues. Germline CDR1 is SGHAT and CDR2 is FQNNGV. J lost 10 bases, V lost 4 bases, and 21 bases had no gene match. The CDR3 spells CASSYPRGPSGGPRVEQFF. The CDR3 DNA follows: TGTGCCAGCAGCTACCCTCGGGGTCCTAGCGGGGGGCCACGTGTCGAGCAGTTCTTC.

The V gene is TRBV11-3, the J gene TRBJ1-1; D is undetermined. V lost 9 bases and J lost 5, with 10 bases in between. Germline V gene lookup returns CDR1 SGHNT and CDR2 YENEEA. The CDR3 is 11 amino acids. The CDR3 DNA reads as TGTGCCAGTAGCCCGGGAACTGAAGCTTTCTTT. It is translated as CASSPGTEAFF.

This chain joins TRBV7-2 and TRBJ2-7; TRBD2 aligns across 9 bases. J gave up 9 bases and V 5 bases, and 5 bases lay outside the gene matches. This CDR3 spans 12 amino acids. CDR1 is SGHTA and CDR2 is FQGNSA in the germline V gene. The CDR3 protein is CASSPRGGGQYF. The CDR3 nucleotides read TGTGCCAGCAGCCCGCGGGGGGGCGGGCAGTACTTC.

This clone is a singleton in its sample. CDR3 loop: CASSRTGGSYEQYF. In nucleotides, the CDR3 is TGCGCCAGCAGCAGGACAGGGGGATCCTACGAGCAGTACTTC. The V call is TRBV5-1, the J call TRBJ2-7; TRBD1 matches at 10 bases. V dropped 4 bases and J dropped 1; count of bases not matched to a gene: 2. The CDR3 has 14 amino acids. Germline assignment: CDR1 SGHRS and CDR2 YFSETQ.

The chain uses TRBV14 and TRBJ1-5, with unresolved D. V dropped 0 bases and J dropped 5 bases, with 5 bases sitting between them. The CDR3 is 13 residues long. In germline, CDR1 is SGHDN, CDR2 FVKESK. The CDR3 coding sequence is TGTGCCAGCAGCCAAGAGAGAGATCAGCCCCAGCATTTT. This gives the protein CASSQERDQPQHF.

The rearrangement uses TRBV3-1 (or the pseudogene TRBV3-2) and TRBJ2-5; 10 nucleotides align to TRBD2. J lost 0 bases, V lost 0 bases, and 1 base had no gene match. The CDR3 length is 16 residues. Per germline, CDR1 LGHDT and CDR2 YNNKEL (reference sequence). The CDR3 sequence: CASSQDLAGDQETQYF. In DNA form, the CDR3 reads TGTGCCAGCAGCCAAGACCTAGCGGGGGACCAAGAGACCCAGTACTTC.